One T cell receptor (beta chain) is described in this entry. V was shortened by 3 bases and J by 6 bases, with 17 bases between the two germline ends. This CDR3 has 15 residues. Germline-derived CDR1 and CDR2 are KGHSH and LQKENI. The data derive from a study of technical replicates of blood from a few donors. Sequenced by immunoSEQ multiplex PCR; TCRdb stores in-frame clones only, minus some. The data hold roughly 97,000 clones, with 95% to 97% observed a single time. The sample comprised T cells isolated from PBMCs. The rearrangement links TRBV18 to TRBJ1-2; possibly TRBD1 for D (6 bases). The receptor was isolated from a human donor in good health. For the CDR3, the DNA is TGTGCCAGCTCACCGACGCGCGGGGGCTTCGATGGCTACACCTTC. This encodes CASSPTRGGFDGYTF.